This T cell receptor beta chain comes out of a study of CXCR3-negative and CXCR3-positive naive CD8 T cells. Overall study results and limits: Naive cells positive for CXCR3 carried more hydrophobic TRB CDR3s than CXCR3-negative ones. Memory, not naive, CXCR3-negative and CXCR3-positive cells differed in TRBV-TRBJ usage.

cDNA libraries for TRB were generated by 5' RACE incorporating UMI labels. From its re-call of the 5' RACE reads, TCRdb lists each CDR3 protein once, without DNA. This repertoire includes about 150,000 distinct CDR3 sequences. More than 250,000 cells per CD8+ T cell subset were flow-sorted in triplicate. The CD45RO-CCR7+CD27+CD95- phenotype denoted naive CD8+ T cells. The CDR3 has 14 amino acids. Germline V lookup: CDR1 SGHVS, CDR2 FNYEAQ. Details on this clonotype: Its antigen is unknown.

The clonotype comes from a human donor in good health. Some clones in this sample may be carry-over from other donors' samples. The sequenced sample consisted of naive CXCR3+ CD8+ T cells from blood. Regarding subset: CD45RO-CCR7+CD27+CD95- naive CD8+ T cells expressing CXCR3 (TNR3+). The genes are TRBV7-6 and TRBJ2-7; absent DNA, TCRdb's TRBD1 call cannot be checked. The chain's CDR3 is CASSLAGTGPEQYF.